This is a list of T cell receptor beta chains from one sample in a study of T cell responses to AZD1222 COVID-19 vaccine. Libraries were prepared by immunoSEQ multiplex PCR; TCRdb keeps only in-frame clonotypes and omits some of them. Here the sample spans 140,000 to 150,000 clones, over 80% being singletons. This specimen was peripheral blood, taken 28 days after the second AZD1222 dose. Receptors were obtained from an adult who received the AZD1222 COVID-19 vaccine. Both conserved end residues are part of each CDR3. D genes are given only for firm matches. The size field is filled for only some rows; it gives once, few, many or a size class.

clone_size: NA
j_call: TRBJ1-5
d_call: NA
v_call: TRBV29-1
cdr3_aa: CSVEGTANQPQHF
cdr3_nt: TGCAGCGTTGAAGGGACGGCGAATCAGCCCCAGCATTTT

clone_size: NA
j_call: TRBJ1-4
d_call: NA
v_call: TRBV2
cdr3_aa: CASTYHSEGEKLFF
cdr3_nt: TGTGCCAGCACGTATCACAGCGAGGGTGAAAAACTGTTTTTT

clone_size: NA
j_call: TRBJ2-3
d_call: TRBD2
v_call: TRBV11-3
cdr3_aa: CASSLRREGPDTQYF
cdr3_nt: TGTGCCAGCAGCTTACGTCGGGAGGGGCCAGATACGCAGTATTTT

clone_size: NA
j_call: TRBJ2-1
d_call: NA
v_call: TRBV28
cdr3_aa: CASPPWGSSYNEQFF
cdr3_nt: TGTGCCAGCCCTCCCTGGGGGAGCTCCTACAATGAGCAGTTCTTC

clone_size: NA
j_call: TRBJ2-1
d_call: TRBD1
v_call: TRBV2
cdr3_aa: CASRGQSSYNEQFF
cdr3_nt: TGTGCCAGCAGGGGACAGAGCTCCTACAATGAGCAGTTCTTC

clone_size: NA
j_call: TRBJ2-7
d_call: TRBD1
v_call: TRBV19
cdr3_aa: CASSIRTGSYEQYF
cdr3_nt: TGTGCCAGTAGTATAAGGACAGGGTCCTACGAGCAGTACTTC

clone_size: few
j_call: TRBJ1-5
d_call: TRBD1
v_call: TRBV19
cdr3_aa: CASNPSPGQGVGQPQHF
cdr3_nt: TGTGCCAGTAACCCAAGCCCGGGACAGGGGGTGGGTCAGCCCCAGCATTTT

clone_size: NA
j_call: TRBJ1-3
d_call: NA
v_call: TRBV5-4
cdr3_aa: CASSSALTGTMISGNTIYF
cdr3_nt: TGTGCCAGCAGCTCAGCCCTTACAGGAACAATGATCTCTGGAAACACCATATATTTT

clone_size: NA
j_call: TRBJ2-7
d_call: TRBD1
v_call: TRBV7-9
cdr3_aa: CASSPRTGAGYEQYF
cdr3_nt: TGTGCCAGCAGCCCACGGACAGGGGCAGGCTACGAGCAGTACTTC

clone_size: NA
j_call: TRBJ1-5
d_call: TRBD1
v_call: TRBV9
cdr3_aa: CASSARTGVDQPQHF
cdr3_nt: TGTGCCAGCAGCGCACGGACAGGGGTAGATCAGCCCCAGCATTTT

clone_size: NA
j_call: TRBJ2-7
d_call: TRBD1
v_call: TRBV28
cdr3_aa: CASSLGRQGSEQYF
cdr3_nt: TGTGCCAGCAGTTTAGGCCGACAGGGGTCCGAGCAGTACTTC

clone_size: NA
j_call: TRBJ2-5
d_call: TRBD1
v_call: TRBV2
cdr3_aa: CASRKGQRETQYF
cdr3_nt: TGTGCCAGCAGGAAGGGACAGCGAGAGACCCAGTACTTC

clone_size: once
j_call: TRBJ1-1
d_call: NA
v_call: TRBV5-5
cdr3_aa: CASSLGPQPVVAFF
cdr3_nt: TGTGCCAGCAGCTTGGGGCCTCAACCCGTGGTAGCTTTCTTT

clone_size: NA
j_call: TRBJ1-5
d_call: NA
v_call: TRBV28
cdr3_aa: CASSPRGQPQHF
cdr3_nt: TGTGCCAGCAGCCCCCGGGGTCAGCCCCAGCATTTT

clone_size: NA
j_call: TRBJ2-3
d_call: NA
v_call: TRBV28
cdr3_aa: CASSSPLEGKQYF
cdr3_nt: TGTGCCAGCAGTTCCCCTTTGGAGGGGAAGCAGTATTTT

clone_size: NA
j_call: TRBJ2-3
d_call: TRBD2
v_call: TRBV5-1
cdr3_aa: CASSLAATSGTDTQYF
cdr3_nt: TGCGCCAGCAGCTTGGCAGCGACTAGCGGCACAGATACGCAGTATTTT

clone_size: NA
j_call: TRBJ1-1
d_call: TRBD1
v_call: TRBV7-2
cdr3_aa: CASSSKQGSEAFF
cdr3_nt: TGTGCCAGCAGCTCCAAACAGGGGTCTGAAGCTTTCTTT

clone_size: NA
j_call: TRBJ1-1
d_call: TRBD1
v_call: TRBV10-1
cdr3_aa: CASSGTGLCTEAFF
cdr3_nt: TGCGCCAGCAGTGGGACAGGGCTATGCACTGAAGCTTTCTTT

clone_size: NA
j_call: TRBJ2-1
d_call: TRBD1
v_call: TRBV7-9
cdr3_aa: CASSLPPGQGNNEQFF
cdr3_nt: TGTGCCAGCAGCTTACCGCCGGGACAGGGTAACAATGAGCAGTTCTTC

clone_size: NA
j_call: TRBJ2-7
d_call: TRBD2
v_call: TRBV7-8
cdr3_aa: CASSPTRLTGAGEQYF
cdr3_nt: TGTGCCAGCAGCCCCACGAGGTTAACGGGAGCGGGGGAGCAGTACTTC

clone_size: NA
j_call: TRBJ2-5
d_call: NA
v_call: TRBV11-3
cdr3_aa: CASSLDHRETQYF
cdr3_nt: TGTGCCAGCAGCTTGGACCACCGGGAGACCCAGTACTTC

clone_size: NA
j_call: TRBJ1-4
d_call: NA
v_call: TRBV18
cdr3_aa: CASSPQQVATNEKLFF
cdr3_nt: TGTGCCAGCTCACCTCAGCAGGTTGCAACTAATGAAAAACTGTTTTTT

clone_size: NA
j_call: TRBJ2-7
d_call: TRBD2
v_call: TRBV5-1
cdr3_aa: CASSAGTSGMYEQYF
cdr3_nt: TGCGCCAGCAGCGCAGGGACTAGCGGGATGTACGAGCAGTACTTC

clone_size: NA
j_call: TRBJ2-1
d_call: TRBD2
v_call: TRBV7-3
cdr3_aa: CASSLGASGSNEQFF
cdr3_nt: TGTGCCAGCAGCTTAGGGGCTAGCGGGAGCAATGAGCAGTTCTTC

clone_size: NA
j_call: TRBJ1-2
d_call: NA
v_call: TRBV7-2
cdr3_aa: CASSPGGTGGYGYTF
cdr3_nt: TGTGCCAGCAGCCCGGGGGGGACTGGGGGCTATGGCTACACCTTC

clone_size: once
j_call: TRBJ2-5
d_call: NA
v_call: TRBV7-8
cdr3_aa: CASSPRTSGETQYF
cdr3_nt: TGTGCCAGCAGCCCCAGGACCTCGGGGGAGACCCAGTACTTC

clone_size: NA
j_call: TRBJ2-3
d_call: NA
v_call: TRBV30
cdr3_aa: CAWSDLITDTQYF
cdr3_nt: TGTGCCTGGAGTGACCTTATCACAGATACGCAGTATTTT

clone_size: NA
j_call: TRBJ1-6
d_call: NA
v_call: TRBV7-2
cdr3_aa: CASSPSTWNSPLHF
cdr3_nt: TGTGCCAGCAGCCCCTCGACGTGGAATTCACCCCTCCACTTT

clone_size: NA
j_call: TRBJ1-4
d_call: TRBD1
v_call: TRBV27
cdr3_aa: CASTRTGSNEKLFF
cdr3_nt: TGTGCCAGCACCCGGACAGGGTCTAATGAAAAACTGTTTTTT

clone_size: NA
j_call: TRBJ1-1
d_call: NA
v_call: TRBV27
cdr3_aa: CASRPTENTEAFF
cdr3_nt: TGTGCCAGCAGACCGACAGAGAACACTGAAGCTTTCTTT

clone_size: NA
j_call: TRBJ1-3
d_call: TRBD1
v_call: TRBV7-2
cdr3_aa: CASSAGTGFSGNTIYF
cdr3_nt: TGTGCCAGCAGCGCCGGGACAGGGTTCTCTGGAAACACCATATATTTT

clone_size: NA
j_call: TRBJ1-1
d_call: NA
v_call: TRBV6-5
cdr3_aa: CASRSQGLGTEAFF
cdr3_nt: TGTGCCAGCAGGAGTCAGGGCCTCGGCACTGAAGCTTTCTTT

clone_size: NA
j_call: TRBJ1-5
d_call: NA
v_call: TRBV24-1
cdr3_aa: CATSDGRLAQHF
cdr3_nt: TGTGCCACCAGTGACGGGCGACTGGCCCAGCATTTT

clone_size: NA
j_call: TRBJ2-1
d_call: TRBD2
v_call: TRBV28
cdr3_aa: CAGRLAGAQINEQFF
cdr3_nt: TGTGCCGGTCGACTAGCGGGAGCCCAGATCAATGAGCAGTTCTTC

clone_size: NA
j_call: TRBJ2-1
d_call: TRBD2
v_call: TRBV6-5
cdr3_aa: CASSYSGLNLEQFF
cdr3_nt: TGTGCCAGCAGTTACTCGGGACTAAATCTTGAGCAGTTCTTC

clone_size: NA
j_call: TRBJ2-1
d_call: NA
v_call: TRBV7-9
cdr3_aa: CASSLASLNEQFF
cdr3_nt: TGTGCCAGCAGCTTAGCCTCCCTCAATGAGCAGTTCTTC

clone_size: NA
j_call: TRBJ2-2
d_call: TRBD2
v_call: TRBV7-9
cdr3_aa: CASSPLAGGGELFF
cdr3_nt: TGTGCCAGCAGCCCGCTAGCGGGAGGTGGGGAGCTGTTTTTT

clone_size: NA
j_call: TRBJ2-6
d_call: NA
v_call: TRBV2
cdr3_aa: CASKTGRDTRSGANVLTF
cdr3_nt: TGTGCCAGCAAGACAGGCCGAGATACCCGCTCTGGGGCCAACGTCCTGACTTTC

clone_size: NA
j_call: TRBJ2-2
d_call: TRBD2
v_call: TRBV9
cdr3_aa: CASSVAAGGRNTGELFF
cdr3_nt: TGTGCCAGCAGCGTAGCTGCGGGAGGGAGGAACACCGGGGAGCTGTTTTTT

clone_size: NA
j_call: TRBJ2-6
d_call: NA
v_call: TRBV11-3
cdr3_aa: CASSPHGGDSGANVLTF
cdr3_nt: TGTGCCAGCAGCCCCCACGGGGGCGACTCTGGGGCCAACGTCCTGACTTTC

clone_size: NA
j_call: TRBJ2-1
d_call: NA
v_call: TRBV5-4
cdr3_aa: CASSLVAGLTYNEQFF
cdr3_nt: TGTGCCAGCAGCTTGGTGGCGGGTTTAACCTACAATGAGCAGTTCTTC

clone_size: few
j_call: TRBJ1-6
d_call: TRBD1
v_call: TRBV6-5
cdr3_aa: CASSFFLGQGQSLHF
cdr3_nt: TGTGCCAGCAGTTTTTTTCTCGGACAGGGACAGTCCCTCCACTTT

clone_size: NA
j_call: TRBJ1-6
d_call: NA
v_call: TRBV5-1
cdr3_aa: CASRSPDISSPLHF
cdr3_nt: TGCGCCAGCAGGTCCCCGGACATATCATCACCCCTCCACTTT

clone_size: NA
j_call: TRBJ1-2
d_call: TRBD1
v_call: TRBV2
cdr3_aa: CASTLTGTGGGYGYTF
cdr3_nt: TGTGCCAGCACCCTAACTGGGACAGGCGGAGGCTATGGCTACACCTTC

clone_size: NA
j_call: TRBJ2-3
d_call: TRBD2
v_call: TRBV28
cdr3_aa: CASSLISSGSTDTQYF
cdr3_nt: TGTGCCAGCAGTTTAATCTCTAGCGGTAGCACAGATACGCAGTATTTT

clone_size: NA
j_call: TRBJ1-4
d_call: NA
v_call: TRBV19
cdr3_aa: CASSIAWTDEKLFF
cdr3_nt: TGTGCCAGTAGTATAGCATGGACAGATGAAAAACTGTTTTTT

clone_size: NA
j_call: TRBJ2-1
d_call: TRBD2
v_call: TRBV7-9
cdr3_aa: CASSLAGGPGNEQFF
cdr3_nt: TGTGCCAGCAGCCTAGCGGGAGGCCCAGGCAATGAGCAGTTCTTC

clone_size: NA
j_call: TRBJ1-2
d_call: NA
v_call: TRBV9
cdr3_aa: CASSVGLGSPGYTF
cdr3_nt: TGTGCCAGCAGCGTAGGCCTCGGGTCGCCTGGCTACACCTTC

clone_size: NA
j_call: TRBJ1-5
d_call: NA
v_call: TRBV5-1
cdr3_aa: CASSLAGSSNQPQHF
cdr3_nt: TGCGCCAGCAGCTTGGCCGGGAGTAGCAATCAGCCCCAGCATTTT

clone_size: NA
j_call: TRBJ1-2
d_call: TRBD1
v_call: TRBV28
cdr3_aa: CASSLGQGYGYTF
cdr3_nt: TGTGCCAGCAGCCTGGGACAGGGATATGGCTACACCTTC

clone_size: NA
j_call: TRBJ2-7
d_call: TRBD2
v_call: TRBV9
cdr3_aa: CASSVQGSGYEQYF
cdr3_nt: TGTGCCAGCAGCGTACAAGGTAGCGGGTACGAGCAGTACTTC

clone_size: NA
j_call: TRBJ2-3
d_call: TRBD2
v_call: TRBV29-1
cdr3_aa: CSVERLAGVSPLLSTDTQYF
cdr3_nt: TGCAGCGTTGAAAGACTAGCGGGAGTGTCCCCCCTCCTAAGCACAGATACGCAGTATTTT

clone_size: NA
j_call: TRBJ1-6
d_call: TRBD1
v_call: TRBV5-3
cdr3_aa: CARSGTRQGTNSPLHF
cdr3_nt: TGTGCCAGAAGCGGAACTCGACAGGGGACCAATTCACCCCTCCACTTT

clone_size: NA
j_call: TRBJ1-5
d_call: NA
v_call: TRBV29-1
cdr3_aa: CSVLEGYSNQPQHF
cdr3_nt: TGCAGCGTTTTGGAGGGCTATAGCAATCAGCCCCAGCATTTT

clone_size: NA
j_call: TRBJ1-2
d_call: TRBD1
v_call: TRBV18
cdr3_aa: CASSRRDREENGYTF
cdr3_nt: TGTGCCAGCTCAAGACGGGACAGGGAAGAAAATGGCTACACCTTC

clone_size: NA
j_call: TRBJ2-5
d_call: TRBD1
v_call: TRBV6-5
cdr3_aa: CASSSRTGSETQYF
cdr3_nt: TGTGCCAGCAGTTCCCGGACAGGGTCAGAGACCCAGTACTTC

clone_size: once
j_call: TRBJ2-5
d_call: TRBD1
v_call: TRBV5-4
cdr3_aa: CASSPGQIQETQYF
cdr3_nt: TGTGCCAGCAGCCCGGGACAGATTCAAGAGACCCAGTACTTC

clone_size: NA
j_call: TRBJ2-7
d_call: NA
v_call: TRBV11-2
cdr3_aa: CASRPQGGEQYF
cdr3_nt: TGTGCCAGCCGCCCCCAGGGGGGCGAGCAGTACTTC

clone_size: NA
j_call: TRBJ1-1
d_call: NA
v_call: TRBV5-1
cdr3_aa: CASSPQYGGSTEAFF
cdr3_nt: TGCGCCAGCAGCCCACAATACGGAGGGTCCACTGAAGCTTTCTTT